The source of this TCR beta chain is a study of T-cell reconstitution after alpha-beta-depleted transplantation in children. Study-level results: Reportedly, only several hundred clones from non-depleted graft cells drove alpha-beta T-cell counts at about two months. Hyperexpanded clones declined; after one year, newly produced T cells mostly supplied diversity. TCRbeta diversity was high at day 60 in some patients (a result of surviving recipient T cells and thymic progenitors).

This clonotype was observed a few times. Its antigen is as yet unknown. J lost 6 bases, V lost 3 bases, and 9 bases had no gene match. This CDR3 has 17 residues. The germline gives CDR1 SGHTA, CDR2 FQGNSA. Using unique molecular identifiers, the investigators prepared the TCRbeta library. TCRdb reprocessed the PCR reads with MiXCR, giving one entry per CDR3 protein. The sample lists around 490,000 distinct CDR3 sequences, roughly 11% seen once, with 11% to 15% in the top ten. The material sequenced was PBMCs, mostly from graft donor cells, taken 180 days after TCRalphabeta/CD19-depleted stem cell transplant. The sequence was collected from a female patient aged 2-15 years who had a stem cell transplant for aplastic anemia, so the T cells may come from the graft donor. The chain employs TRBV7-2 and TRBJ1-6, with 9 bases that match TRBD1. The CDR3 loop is CASSFRWDRVGNSPLHF. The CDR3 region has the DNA TGTGCCAGCAGCTTCCGGTGGGACAGGGTTGGTAATTCACCCCTCCACTTT.